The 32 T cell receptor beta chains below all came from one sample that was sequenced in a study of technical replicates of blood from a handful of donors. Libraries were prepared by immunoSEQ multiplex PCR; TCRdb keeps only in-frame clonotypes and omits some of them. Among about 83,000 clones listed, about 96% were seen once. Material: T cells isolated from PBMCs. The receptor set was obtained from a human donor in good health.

The CDR3 nucleotides read TGTGCCAGCAACCGACAGGGTTCGTACGAGCAGTACTTC. The encoded protein is CASNRQGSYEQYF. The V and J genes are TRBV28 and TRBJ2-7, with 7 bases aligning to TRBD1. After removal of 7 bases from V and 4 bases from J, the junction contained 7 bases not matched to a gene. CDR1 is MDHEN and CDR2 is SYDVKM in the germline V gene. The CDR3 runs to 13 residues.

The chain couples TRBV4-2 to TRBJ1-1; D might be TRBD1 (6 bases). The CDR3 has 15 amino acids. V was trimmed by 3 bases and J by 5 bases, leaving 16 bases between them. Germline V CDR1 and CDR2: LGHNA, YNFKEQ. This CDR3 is CASSHRGQGGTEAFF. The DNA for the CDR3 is TGTGCCAGCAGCCATCGGGGGCAGGGAGGGACTGAAGCTTTCTTT.

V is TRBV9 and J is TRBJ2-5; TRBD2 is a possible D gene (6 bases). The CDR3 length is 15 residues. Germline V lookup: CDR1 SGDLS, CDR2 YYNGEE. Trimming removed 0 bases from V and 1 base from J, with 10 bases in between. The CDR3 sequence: CASSVDPRGQETQYF. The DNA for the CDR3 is TGTGCCAGCAGCGTAGACCCGCGGGGCCAAGAGACCCAGTACTTC.

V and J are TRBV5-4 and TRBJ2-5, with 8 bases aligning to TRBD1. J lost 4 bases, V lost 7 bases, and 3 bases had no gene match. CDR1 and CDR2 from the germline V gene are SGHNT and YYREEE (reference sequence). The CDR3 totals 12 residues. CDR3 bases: TGTGCCAGCGGACAGGGTTCAGAGACCCAGTACTTC. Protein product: CASGQGSETQYF.

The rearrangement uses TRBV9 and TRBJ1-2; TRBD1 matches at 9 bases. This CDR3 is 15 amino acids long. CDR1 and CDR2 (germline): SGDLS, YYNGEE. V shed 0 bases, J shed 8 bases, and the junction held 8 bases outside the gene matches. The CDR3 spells CASSVAGTGRGGYTF. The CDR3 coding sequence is TGTGCCAGCAGCGTAGCCGGGACAGGGAGGGGAGGCTACACCTTC.

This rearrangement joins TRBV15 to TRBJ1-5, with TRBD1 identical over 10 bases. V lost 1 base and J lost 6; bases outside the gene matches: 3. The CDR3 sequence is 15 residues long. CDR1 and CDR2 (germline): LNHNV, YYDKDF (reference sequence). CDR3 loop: CATSRGQGAGQPQHF. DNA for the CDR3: TGTGCCACCAGCAGAGGACAGGGGGCGGGTCAGCCCCAGCATTTT.

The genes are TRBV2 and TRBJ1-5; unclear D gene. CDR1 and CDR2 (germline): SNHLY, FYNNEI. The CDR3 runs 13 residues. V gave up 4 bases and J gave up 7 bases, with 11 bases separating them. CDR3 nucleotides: TGTGCCAGCAGTGTGGAAAGGCGGCAGCCCCAGCATTTT. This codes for CASSVERRQPQHF.

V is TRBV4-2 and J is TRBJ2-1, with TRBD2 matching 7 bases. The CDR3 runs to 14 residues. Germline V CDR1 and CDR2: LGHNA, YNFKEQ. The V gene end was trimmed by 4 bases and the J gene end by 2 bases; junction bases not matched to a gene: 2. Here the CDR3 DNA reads TGTGCCAGCAGCCCAGGACTAGCCTACAATGAGCAGTTCTTC. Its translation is CASSPGLAYNEQFF.

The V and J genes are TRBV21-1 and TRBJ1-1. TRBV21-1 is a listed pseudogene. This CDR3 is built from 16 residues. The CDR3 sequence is CASSKEAAVLNTEAFF. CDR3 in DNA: TGTGCCAGCAGCAAAGAAGCCGCTGTCCTGAACACTGAAGCTTTCTTT.

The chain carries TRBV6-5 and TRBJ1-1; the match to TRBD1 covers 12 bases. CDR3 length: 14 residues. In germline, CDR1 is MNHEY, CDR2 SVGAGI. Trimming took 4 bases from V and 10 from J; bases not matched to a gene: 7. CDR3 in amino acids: CASSLTGTGGRAFF. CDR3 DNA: TGTGCCAGCAGTTTAACCGGGACAGGGGGCAGAGCTTTCTTT.

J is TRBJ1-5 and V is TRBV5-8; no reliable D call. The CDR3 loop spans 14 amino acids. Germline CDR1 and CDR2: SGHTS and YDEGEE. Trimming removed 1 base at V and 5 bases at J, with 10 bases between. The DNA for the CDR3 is TGTGCCAGCAGCTTGCTTTCTAAAGATCAGCCCCAGCATTTT. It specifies CASSLLSKDQPQHF.

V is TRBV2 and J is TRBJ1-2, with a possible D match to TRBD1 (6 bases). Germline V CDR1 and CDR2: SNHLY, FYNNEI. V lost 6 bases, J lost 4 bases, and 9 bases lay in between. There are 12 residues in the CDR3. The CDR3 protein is CASRPGAYGYTF. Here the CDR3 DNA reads TGTGCCAGCAGACCAGGGGCCTATGGCTACACCTTC.

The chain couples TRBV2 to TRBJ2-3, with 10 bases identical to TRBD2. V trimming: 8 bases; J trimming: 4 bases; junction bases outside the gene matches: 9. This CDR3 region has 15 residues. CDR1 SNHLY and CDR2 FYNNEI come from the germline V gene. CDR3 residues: CASPKREGSADTQYF. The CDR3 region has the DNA TGTGCCAGCCCAAAGCGGGAGGGATCCGCAGATACGCAGTATTTT.

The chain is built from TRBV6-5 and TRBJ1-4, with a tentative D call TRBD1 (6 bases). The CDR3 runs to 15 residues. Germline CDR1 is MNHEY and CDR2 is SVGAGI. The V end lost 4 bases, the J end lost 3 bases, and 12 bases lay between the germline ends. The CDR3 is CASSLTGTANEKLFF. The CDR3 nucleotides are TGTGCCAGCAGTTTAACAGGGACGGCTAATGAAAAACTGTTTTTT.

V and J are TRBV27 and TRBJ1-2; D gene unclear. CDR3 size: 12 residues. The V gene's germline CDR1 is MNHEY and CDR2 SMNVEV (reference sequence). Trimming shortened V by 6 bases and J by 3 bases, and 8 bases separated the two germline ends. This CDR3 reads CASRREDYGYTF. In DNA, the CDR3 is TGTGCCAGCAGGCGGGAGGACTATGGCTACACCTTC.

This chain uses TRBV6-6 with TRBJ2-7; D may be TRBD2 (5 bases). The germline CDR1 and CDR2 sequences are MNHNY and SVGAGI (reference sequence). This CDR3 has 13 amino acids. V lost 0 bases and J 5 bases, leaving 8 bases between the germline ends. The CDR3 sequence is CASSYSMGDEQYF. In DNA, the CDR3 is TGTGCCAGCAGTTACTCGATGGGAGACGAGCAGTACTTC.

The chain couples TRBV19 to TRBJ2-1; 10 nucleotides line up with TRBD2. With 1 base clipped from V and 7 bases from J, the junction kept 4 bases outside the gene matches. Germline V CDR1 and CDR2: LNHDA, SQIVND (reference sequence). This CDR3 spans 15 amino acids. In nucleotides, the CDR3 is TGTGCCAGTAGTATAGTAGCGGGAGGAAGTAATGAGCAGTTCTTC. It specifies CASSIVAGGSNEQFF.

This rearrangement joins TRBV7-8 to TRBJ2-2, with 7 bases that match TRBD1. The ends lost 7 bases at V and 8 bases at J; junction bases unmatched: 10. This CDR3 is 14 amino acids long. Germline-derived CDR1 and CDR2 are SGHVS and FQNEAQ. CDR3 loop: CASTPRQGSGELFF. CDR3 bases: TGTGCCAGCACCCCCCGACAGGGATCGGGGGAGCTGTTTTTT.

The CDR3 protein is CASSLRTGARDTQYF. The CDR3 DNA follows: TGCGCCAGCAGCTTACGGACAGGGGCTCGAGATACGCAGTATTTT. The chain recombines TRBV4-1 with TRBJ2-3; 9 positions match TRBD1. CDR1 is MGHRA and CDR2 is YSYEKL in the germline V gene. The CDR3 runs 15 residues. The J segment lost 5 bases and the V segment lost 5 bases, leaving 8 bases of the junction unmatched.

CDR3 sequence: CASSSPPELTGANNEQFF. In DNA form, the CDR3 reads TGTGCCAGCAGTTCTCCTCCCGAGTTGACAGGGGCTAACAATGAGCAGTTCTTC. This rearrangement joins TRBV28 to TRBJ2-1, with 8 bases aligning to TRBD1. This CDR3 has 18 residues. Per germline, CDR1 MDHEN and CDR2 SYDVKM. Trimming at V came to 4 bases and at J to 5 bases, leaving 16 bases not matched to a gene.

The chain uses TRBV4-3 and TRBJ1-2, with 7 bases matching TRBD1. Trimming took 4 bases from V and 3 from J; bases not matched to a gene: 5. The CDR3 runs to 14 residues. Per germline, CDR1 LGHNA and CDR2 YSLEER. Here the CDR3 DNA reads TGCGCCAGCAGCCGCAGACAGGGAGACTATGGCTACACCTTC. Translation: CASSRRQGDYGYTF.

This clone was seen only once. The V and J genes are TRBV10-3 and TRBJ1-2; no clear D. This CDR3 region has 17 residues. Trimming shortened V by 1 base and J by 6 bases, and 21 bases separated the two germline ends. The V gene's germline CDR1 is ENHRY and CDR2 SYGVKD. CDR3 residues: CAISELKKTEGLHGYTF. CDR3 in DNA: TGTGCCATCAGTGAGTTAAAGAAAACAGAGGGTCTCCATGGCTACACCTTC.

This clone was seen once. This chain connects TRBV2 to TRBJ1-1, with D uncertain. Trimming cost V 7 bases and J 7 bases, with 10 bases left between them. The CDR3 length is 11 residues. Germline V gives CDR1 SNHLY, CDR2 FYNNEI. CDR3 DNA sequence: TGTGCCAGCATGGCCAGCGGTGAAGCTTTCTTT. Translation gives CASMASGEAFF.

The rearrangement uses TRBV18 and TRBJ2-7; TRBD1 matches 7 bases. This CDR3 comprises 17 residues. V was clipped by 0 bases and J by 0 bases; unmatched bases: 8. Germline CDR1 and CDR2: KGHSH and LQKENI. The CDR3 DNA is TGTGCCAGCTCACCACCGTCATCGGACAGGAGCTCCTACGAGCAGTACTTC. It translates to CASSPPSSDRSSYEQYF. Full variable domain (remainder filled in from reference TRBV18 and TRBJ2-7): NAGVMQNPRHLVRRRGQEARLRCSPMKGHSHVYWYRQLPEEGLKFMVYLQKENIIDESGMPKERFSAEFPKEGPSILRIQQVVRGDSAAYFCASSPPSSDRSSYEQYFGPGTRLTVT.

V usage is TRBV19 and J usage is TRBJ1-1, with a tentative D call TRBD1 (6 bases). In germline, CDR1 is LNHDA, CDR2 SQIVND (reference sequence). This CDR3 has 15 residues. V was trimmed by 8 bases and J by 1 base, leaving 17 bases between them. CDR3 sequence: CASQIQGTANTEAFF. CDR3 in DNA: TGTGCCAGTCAAATACAGGGAACGGCGAACACTGAAGCTTTCTTT.

In DNA, the CDR3 is TGCGCCAGCAGCCAAGCTACAGGGAATTTAAATGAAGCTTTCTTT. The encoded protein is CASSQATGNLNEAFF. This chain connects TRBV4-3 to TRBJ1-1; a weak D match, TRBD1 (6 bases). CDR1 LGHNA and CDR2 YSLEER come from the germline V gene. The CDR3 runs 15 residues. The ends were cut back, 1 base at V and 7 bases at J, with 16 bases in the middle.

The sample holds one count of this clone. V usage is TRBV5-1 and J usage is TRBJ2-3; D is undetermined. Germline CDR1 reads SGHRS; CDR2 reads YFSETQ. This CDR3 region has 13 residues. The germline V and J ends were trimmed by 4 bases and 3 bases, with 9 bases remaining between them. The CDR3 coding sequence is TGCGCCAGCAGCACCGGTGGTACAGATACGCAGTATTTT. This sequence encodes CASSTGGTDTQYF.

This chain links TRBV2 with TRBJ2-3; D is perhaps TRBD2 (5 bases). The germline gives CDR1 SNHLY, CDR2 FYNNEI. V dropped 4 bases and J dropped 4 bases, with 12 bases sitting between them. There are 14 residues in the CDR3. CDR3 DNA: TGTGCCAGCAGTGCACTAGTAGTTTCAGATACGCAGTATTTT. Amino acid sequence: CASSALVVSDTQYF. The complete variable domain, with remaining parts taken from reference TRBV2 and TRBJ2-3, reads EPEVTQTPSHQVTQMGQEVILRCVPISNHLYFYWYRQILGQKVEFLVSFYNNEISEKSEIFDDQFSVERPDGSNFTLKIRSTKLEDSAMYFCASSALVVSDTQYFGPGTRLTVL.

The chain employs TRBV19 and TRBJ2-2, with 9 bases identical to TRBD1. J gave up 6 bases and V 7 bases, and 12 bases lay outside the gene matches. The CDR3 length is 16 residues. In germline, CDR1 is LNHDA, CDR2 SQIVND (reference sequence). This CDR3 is CASNARDREWSGELFF. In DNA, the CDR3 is TGTGCCAGTAACGCCCGGGACAGGGAATGGTCCGGGGAGCTGTTTTTT.

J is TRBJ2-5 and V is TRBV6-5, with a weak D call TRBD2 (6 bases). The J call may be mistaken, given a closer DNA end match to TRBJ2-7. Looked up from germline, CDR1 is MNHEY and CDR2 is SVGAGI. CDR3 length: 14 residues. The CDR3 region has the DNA TGTGCCAGCAGTTACGCGGGACTCTCCTACGAGCAGTACTTC. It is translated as CASSYAGLSYEQYF.

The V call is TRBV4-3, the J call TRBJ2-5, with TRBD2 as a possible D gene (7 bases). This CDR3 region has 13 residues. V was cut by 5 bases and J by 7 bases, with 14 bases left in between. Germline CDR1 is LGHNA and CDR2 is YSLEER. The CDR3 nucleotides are TGCGCCAGCAGCTTGGGGGGGCAGGCGACCCAGTACTTC. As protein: CASSLGGQATQYF.

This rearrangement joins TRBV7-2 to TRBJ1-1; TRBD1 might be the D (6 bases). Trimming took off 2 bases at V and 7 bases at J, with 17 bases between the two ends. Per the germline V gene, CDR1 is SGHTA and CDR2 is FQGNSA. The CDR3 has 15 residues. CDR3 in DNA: TGTGCCAGCAGCTTATCCTGGGGGGGGGCTAATGAAGCTTTCTTT. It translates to CASSLSWGGANEAFF.